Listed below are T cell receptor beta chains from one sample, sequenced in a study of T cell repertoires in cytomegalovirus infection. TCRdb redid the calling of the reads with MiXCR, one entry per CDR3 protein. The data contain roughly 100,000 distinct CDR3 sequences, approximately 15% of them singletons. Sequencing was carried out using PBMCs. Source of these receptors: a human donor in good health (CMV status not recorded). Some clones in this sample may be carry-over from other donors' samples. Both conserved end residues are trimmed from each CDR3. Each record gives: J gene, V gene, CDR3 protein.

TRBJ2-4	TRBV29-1	SAREDRAPNIQY
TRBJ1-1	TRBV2	ATSYRNTEAF
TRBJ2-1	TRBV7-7	ASSLGRGVGNEQF
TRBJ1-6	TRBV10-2	ASKGEWVKPLH
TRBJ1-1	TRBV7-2	ASSVTGGTEAF
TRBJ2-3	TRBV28	ASSHTPGATDTQY
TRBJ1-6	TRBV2	ASRGTGDNSPLH
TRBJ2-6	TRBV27	ASSPGSGANVLT
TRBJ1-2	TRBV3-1	ASSQAARAYGYT
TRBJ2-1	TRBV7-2	ASSLAPAGVHDNEQF
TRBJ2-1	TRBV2	ASSESPYNEQF
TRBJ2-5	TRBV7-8	ASSLTNWGGRETQY
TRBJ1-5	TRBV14	ASSQPGAGDQPQH
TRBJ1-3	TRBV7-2	ASSLAVGQGATLGNTIY
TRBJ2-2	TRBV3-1	ASSQLPGPDTGELF
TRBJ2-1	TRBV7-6	ASSFTPGQGRDEQF